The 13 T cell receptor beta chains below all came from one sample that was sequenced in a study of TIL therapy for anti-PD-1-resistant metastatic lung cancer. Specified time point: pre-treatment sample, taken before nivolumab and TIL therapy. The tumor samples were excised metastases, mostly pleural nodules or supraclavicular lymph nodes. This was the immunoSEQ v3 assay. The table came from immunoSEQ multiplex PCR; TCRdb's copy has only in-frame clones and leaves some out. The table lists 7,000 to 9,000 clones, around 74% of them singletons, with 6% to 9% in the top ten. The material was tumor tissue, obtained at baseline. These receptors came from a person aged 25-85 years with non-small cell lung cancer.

Written as DNA, the CDR3 is TGCGCCAGCAGGCCGTCAGGGCCTTACAATGAGCAGTTCTTC. Translating it yields CASRPSGPYNEQFF. This chain joins TRBV10-2 and TRBJ2-1, with D possibly TRBD1 on 5 matching bases. Trimming cost V 6 bases and J 4 bases, with 13 bases left between them. The CDR3 totals 14 residues. Germline V CDR1 and CDR2: WSHSY, SAAADI.

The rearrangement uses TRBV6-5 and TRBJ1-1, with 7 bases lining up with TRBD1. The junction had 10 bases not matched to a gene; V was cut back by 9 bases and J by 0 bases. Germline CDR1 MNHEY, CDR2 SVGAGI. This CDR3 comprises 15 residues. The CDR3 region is CASTPRTGLNTEAFF. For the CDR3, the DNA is TGTGCCAGTACCCCGCGGACAGGCCTGAACACTGAAGCTTTCTTT.

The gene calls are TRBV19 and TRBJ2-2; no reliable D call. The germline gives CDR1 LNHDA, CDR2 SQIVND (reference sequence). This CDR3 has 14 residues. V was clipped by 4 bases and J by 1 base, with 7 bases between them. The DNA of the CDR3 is TGTGCCAGTAGTACCGAGGAGAACACCGGGGAGCTGTTTTTT. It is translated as CASSTEENTGELFF.

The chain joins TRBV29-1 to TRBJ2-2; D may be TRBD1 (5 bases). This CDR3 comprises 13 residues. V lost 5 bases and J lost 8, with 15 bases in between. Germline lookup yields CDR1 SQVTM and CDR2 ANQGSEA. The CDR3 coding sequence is TGCAGCGTTACCGAAGGGGCGTTAGGGGAGCTGTTTTTT. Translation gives CSVTEGALGELFF.

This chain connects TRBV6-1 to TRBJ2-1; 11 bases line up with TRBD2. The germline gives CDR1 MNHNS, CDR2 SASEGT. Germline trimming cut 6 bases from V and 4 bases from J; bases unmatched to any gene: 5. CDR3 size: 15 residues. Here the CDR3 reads CASRPRTSGYNEQFF. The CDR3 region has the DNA TGTGCCAGCAGACCCCGGACTAGCGGGTACAATGAGCAGTTCTTC.

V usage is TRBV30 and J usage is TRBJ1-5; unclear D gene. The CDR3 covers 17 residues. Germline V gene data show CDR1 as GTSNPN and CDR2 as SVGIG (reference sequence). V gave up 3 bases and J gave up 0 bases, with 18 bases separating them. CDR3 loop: CAWRPPGGFYSNQPQHF. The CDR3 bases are TGTGCCTGGAGGCCCCCAGGAGGCTTCTATAGCAATCAGCCCCAGCATTTT.

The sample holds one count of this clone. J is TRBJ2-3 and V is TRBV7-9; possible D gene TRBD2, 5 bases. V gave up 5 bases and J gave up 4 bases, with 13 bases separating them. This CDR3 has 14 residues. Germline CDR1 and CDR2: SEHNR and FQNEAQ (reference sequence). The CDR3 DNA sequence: TGTGCCAGCAGCCCCCCCTTGGAGGCAGATACGCAGTATTTT. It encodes CASSPPLEADTQYF.

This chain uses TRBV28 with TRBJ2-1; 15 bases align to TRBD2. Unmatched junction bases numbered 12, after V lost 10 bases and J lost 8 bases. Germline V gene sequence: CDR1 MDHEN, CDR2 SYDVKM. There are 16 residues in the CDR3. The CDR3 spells CATLTGTSGGLYEQFF. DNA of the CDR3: TGTGCCACTTTGACGGGGACTAGCGGGGGGTTGTATGAGCAGTTCTTC.

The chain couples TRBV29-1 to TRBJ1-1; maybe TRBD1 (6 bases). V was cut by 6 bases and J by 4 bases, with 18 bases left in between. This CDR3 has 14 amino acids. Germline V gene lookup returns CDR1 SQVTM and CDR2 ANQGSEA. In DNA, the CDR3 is TGCAGCGTCCAAGGGGGGGACCTGGTCACTGAAGCTTTCTTT. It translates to CSVQGGDLVTEAFF.

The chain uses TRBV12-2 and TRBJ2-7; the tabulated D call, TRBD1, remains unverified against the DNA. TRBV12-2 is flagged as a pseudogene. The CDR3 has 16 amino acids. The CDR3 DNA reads TGTGCAAGTCGCTTAGTGGCTCAGGGGCGCCCCAACGAGCAGTACTTC. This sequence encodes CASRLVAQGRPNEQYF.

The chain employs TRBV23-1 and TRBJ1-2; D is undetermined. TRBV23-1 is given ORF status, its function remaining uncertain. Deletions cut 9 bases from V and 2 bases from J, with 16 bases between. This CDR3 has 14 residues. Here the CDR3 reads CASQTGVGNYGYTF. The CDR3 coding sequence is TGCGCCAGTCAGACCGGTGTTGGGAACTATGGCTACACCTTC.

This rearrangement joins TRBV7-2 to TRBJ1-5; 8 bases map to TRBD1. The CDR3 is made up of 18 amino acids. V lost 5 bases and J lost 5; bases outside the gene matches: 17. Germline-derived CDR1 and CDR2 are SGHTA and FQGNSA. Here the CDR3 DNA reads TGTGCCAGCAGCCCACCCAGGGGGCGCTTCGAGATTTATCAGCCCCAGCATTTT. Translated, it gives CASSPPRGRFEIYQPQHF.

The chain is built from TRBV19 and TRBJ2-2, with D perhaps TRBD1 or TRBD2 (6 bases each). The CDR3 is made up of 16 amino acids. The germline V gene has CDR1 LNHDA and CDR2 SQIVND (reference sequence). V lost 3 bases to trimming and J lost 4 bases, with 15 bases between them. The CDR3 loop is CASSISRGQGTGELFF. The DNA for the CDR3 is TGTGCCAGTAGTATTTCCCGGGGGCAGGGCACCGGGGAGCTGTTTTTT.